The rows below give T cell receptor beta chains drawn from one sample of a study of T cell clones after liver transplantation. Only in-frame clones appear in the TCRdb table, and some are missing; sequencing was by immunoSEQ multiplex PCR. This sample has about 75,000 clones; around 80% occur once, and the top ten carry less than 2.5%. The source was CD4+ T cells from blood, collected around 50 months after liver transplant. The receptors here all came from a human patient who received a liver transplant. Some T cells may be supplied by the graft donor. Each CDR3 is given with its conserved first and last residue. D genes are given only for firm matches. Clone size, where shown, is once, few, many, or a class for clones that have expanded.

TRBV6-6,-,-,TRBJ1-4,TGTGCCAGTAAAGGGTTGCTGAATGAAAAACTGTTTTTT,CASKGLLNEKLFF
TRBV27,-,TRBD1,TRBJ1-2,TGTGCCAGCAGTTTACCCGGCCAGGGGGATGGCTACACCTTC,CASSLPGQGDGYTF
TRBV7-2,-,-,TRBJ2-7,TGTGCCAGCAGCCATAATCAGAGGGACGAGCAGTACTTC,CASSHNQRDEQYF
TRBV7-2,few,-,TRBJ2-7,TGTGCCAGCAGACGACAAAGATCCACCTACGAGCAGTACTTC,CASRRQRSTYEQYF
TRBV7-3,-,-,TRBJ2-5,TGTGCCAGCAGCTTAAGGGGGACGGAGACCCAGTACTTC,CASSLRGTETQYF
TRBV9,-,-,TRBJ1-4,TGTGCCAGCAGCGTAGATGCGTGGCAGGAGGGGGAAAAACTGTTTTTT,CASSVDAWQEGEKLFF
TRBV15,-,-,TRBJ2-5,TGTGCCACCAGCAGGAGAGGTGGGTCACAAGAGACCCAGTACTTC,CATSRRGGSQETQYF
TRBV6-1,-,-,TRBJ2-1,TGTGCCAGCGAAACGGACTGGGGATACCGAGAGCAGTTCTTC,CASETDWGYREQFF
TRBV25-1,-,TRBD2,TRBJ2-3,TGTGCCAGCAGTGAACTAGCGGGAGACACAGATACGCAGTATTTT,CASSELAGDTDTQYF
TRBV5-5,few,-,TRBJ1-6,TGTGCCAGCAGCTTGGAGGCCAGGGTAACACCCCTCCACTTT,CASSLEARVTPLHF
TRBV7-2,once,-,TRBJ2-5,TGTGCCAGCAGCTTATCCAGGCAAGAGACCCAGTACTTC,CASSLSRQETQYF
TRBV4-1,-,-,TRBJ1-4,TGCGCCAGCAGCCACCCCCGGGCAGCCACAAAGGCTAATGAAAAACTGTTTTTT,CASSHPRAATKANEKLFF
TRBV27,-,-,TRBJ2-1,TGTGCCAGCAGTCCTCCGGGACCTAGCTCCTACAATGAGCAGTTCTTC,CASSPPGPSSYNEQFF
TRBV11-3,-,-,TRBJ2-7,TGTGCCAGCAGCGAAGGATACGGACAGAATACCTACGAGCAGTACTTC,CASSEGYGQNTYEQYF
TRBV7-2,-,-,TRBJ2-7,TGTGCCAGCAGCCCAGGGCAGTTCTTGACTCACGAGCAGTACTTC,CASSPGQFLTHEQYF
TRBV10-3,-,TRBD2,TRBJ2-7,TGTGCCATGAGTGGACTAGCGGGAGGGAAGTTCTACGAGCAGTACTTC,CAMSGLAGGKFYEQYF
TRBV5-4,-,-,TRBJ2-5,TGTGCCAGCAGCTTTGGGGGGCAGGAGACCCAGTACTTC,CASSFGGQETQYF
TRBV5-1,-,TRBD2,TRBJ2-5,TGCGCCAGCAGCTTCTTGGCTAGCGGGGGGTGGAGACAAGAGACCCAGTACTTC,CASSFLASGGWRQETQYF
TRBV7-2,-,TRBD1,TRBJ1-1,TGTGCCAGCAGCTCAGGGGGACAGGGAAAGACTGAAGCTTTCTTT,CASSSGGQGKTEAFF
TRBV6-1,-,TRBD1,TRBJ1-1,TGTGCCAGCCCCGGGACAGGGGTCTCGAGGGCTTTCTTT,CASPGTGVSRAFF
TRBV11-2,-,TRBD2,TRBJ2-3,TGTGCCAGCAGCGGGACTAGCGGGGGCACAGATACGCAGTATTTT,CASSGTSGGTDTQYF
TRBV19,-,TRBD1,TRBJ2-1,TGTGCCAGTAGTATAGGTCCGGGACAGGGGGCATTATATGAGCAGTTCTTC,CASSIGPGQGALYEQFF
TRBV11-2,-,-,TRBJ2-3,TGTGCCAGCGGCCGTGGCACAGATACGCAGTATTTT,CASGRGTDTQYF